Each of the 19 T cell receptor beta chains below was sequenced from the same sample in a study of CD8+ T cells in alopecia areata (dated by TCRdb to the late 2010s). The protocol used for the library was the immunoSEQ multiplex PCR assay. To provide template for TCR sequencing, every sample had RNA extracted and reverse transcribed into cDNA. TCRdb re-hosts the immuneACCESS table, in-frame sequences only. Its copies lack some clones; in the studies checked, an unresolved V gene accounts for under half of them, and the cause for the rest is not known. There are about 300,000 clones in this sample, and none of them is a singleton. 1.2% of the sample is taken by the ten largest. Pooled mouse cutaneous lymph node cells were stained for CD4, CD8alpha, NKG2D, NKG2ACE and other markers, then sorted on a BD Influx. The sample consisted of CD4+ T cells sorted from a lymph node. The source of these receptors is a C3H/HeJ mouse with alopecia areata. This strain is of MHC haplotype H2-k.

Notes on this clone: All gene names here are mouse names. The covered CDR3 bases are TGTGCCAGCAGCCCGGGGACAGGGACCTATGCT. This sequence encodes CASSPGTGTYA. In full, the CDR3 is CASSPGTGTYAEQFF. The chain combines TRBV14 with TRBJ2-1, with 9 nucleotides matching TRBD1. Coverage ceases 4 residues before the CDR3 finishes, and the germline J gene fills in the end. The CDR3 runs to 15 residues. The germline CDR1 and CDR2 sequences are SGHDT and FRDEAV. The ends lost 5 bases at V and 3 bases at J; junction bases unmatched: 6.

This clone was seen a handful of times. Gene names are the mouse ones. This sample includes further DNA sequences coding for the same CDR3. The CDR3 is CASSDRGRNSDYTF. The sequenced part of the CDR3 DNA is TGTGCCAGCAGTGATAGGGGAAGAAACTCC. The chain joins TRBV13-1 to TRBJ1-2; TRBD1 is a possible D gene (5 bases). The read terminates 4 residues before the CDR3 end, so the remaining end is supplied by the germline J gene. V lost 1 base and J 1 base, leaving 8 bases between the germline ends. The CDR3 is 14 residues long. Germline V gene data show CDR1 as NSHNY and CDR2 as SYGAGN.

Details on this clone: The gene symbols are mouse symbols. The same CDR3 also results from other DNA sequences found in this sample. The CDR3: CASSIRGGNSPLYF. The CDR3 DNA, read in part, is TGTGCCAGCAGTATAAGGGGGGGTAATTCGCCC. The V gene is TRBV19, the J gene TRBJ1-6, with TRBD1 as a possible D gene (6 bases). The missing CDR3 end, 3 residues past where the read stops, is filled in from the germline J gene. TRBJ1-6 is marked as an open reading frame, function uncertain. Deletions cut 1 base from V and 6 bases from J, with 8 bases between. This CDR3 is built from 14 residues. CDR1 FNHDT and CDR2 SITEND come from the germline V gene (reference sequence).

Note on this clone: Genes and germline come from the mouse. The read ends 4 residues shy of where the CDR3 ends; the end is completed using the germline J gene. Additional DNA sequences in this sample encode the identical CDR3. The V and J genes are TRBV19 and TRBJ2-3, with 10 bases fitting TRBD1. CDR1 is FNHDT and CDR2 is SITEND in the germline V gene (reference sequence). V shed 4 bases, J shed 3 bases, and the junction held 2 bases outside the gene matches. The CDR3 sequence is 14 residues long. The sequenced CDR3 bases are TGTGCCAGCAGTCCGGGACAGGGGGCAGAA. Amino acid sequence: CASSPGQGAE. The entire CDR3 sequence reads CASSPGQGAETLYF. Full variable domain (rest looked up from reference TRBV19 and TRBJ2-3): GGIITQTPKFLIGQEGQKLTLKCQQNFNHDTMYWYRQDSGKGLRLIYYSITENDLQKGDLSEGYDASREKKSSFSLTVTSAQKNEMAVFLCASSPGQGAETLYFGSGTRLTVL.

This clone was picked up a small number of times. The gene names here belong to mouse. The sequenced fragment ends 4 residues before the CDR3 boundary, so the rest is inferred from the germline J gene. The chain recombines TRBV13-1 with TRBJ2-5; TRBD2 agrees at 11 bases. The V and J ends lost 3 bases and 3 bases, in that order; junction bases with no gene match: 3. CDR3 length: 15 amino acids. From germline, CDR1 is NSHNY and CDR2 SYGAGN. CDR3 protein: CASSGTGGTQDTQYF. CDR3 bases read: TGTGCCAGCAGTGGGACTGGGGGGACTCAAGAC.

In its sample, this clone was seen a few times. Mouse germline and gene names are used. The CDR3 extends 4 residues past the end of the read, so its final part is completed from the germline J gene. This chain connects TRBV13-2 to TRBJ2-2, with D tentatively TRBD1 (6 bases). The CDR3 is made up of 14 amino acids. The ends were cut back, 0 bases at V and 6 bases at J, with 9 bases in the middle. Germline CDR1 reads NNHNN; CDR2 reads SYGAGS (reference sequence). The CDR3 here is CASGDDRAAGQLYF. The DNA read from the CDR3 is TGTGCCAGCGGTGATGACAGGGCTGCCGGG.

Details on this clone: The genes are named according to mouse. The read ends 4 residues before the CDR3 terminus; that terminus is restored from the germline J gene. This CDR3 is also generated by other DNA sequences in the sample. The chain uses TRBV19 and TRBJ2-1; the match to TRBD2 covers 10 bases. The CDR3 is made up of 15 amino acids. J lost 3 bases, V lost 1 base, and 1 base had no gene match. Germline values: CDR1 FNHDT, CDR2 SITEND (reference sequence). CDR3 DNA, as far as it was read: TGTGCCAGCAGTATATCTGGGGGGGCCTATGCT. Translating it yields CASSISGGAYA. The complete CDR3 sequence is CASSISGGAYAEQFF.

About this clone itself: The germline and genes are mouse ones. The CDR3 spells CASSGLNQDTQYF. CDR3 bases read: TGTGCCAGCAGCGGACTTAACCAAGAC. The chain joins TRBV19 to TRBJ2-5, with D tentatively TRBD2 (5 bases). The CDR3 extends 4 residues past the end of the read, so its final part is completed from the germline J gene. V lost 5 bases, J lost 0 bases, and 7 bases lay in between. CDR1 is FNHDT, CDR2 SITEND, per germline (reference sequence). The CDR3 spans 13 residues.

On this clone: Genes and germline are mouse. Read sequence stops 4 residues before the CDR3 end, and the germline J gene provides the missing end. The genes are TRBV19 and TRBJ2-3; 11 bases align to TRBD2. Germline V lookup: CDR1 FNHDT, CDR2 SITEND (reference sequence). V lost 3 bases and J lost 0; bases outside the gene matches: 3. The CDR3 is 16 residues long. The sequenced CDR3 bases are TGTGCCAGCAGTAAGACTGGGGGGGGTAGTGCAGAA. Its translation: CASSKTGGGSAE. The CDR3 reads in full as CASSKTGGGSAETLYF.

In regard to this clone: Mouse gene names and germline throughout. The read stops 4 residues short of the end of the CDR3; the missing end is completed from the germline J gene. Other DNA variants within this sample encode the same CDR3. The chain carries TRBV5 and TRBJ2-5; perhaps TRBD1 as D (5 bases). The CDR3 has 14 amino acids. Looked up from germline, CDR1 is LGHNA and CDR2 is YNLKQL (reference sequence). Trimming stripped 4 bases from V and 2 bases from J, with 10 bases between. The sequenced part of the CDR3 DNA is TGTGCCAGCAGCCCTCGACAGATCCAAGAC. This sequence encodes CASSPRQIQD. The complete CDR3 reads CASSPRQIQDTQYF.

This clone was seen only a few times. The genes and germline here are from mouse. The DNA ends 4 residues before the CDR3 does, and the rest of the CDR3 is filled in from the germline J gene. The J gene is TRBJ2-2, the V gene TRBV19, with 7 bases lining up with TRBD2. The CDR3 sequence is 13 residues long. V trimming: 5 bases; J trimming: 4 bases; junction bases outside the gene matches: 2. Germline lookup yields CDR1 FNHDT and CDR2 SITEND (reference sequence). Incomplete CDR3 DNA: TGTGCCAGCAGACGGACTGGCACCGGG. This translates into CASRRTGTG. The entire CDR3 reads CASRRTGTGQLYF.

A remark on this clone: The gene symbols are mouse symbols. The read ends 4 residues before the CDR3 terminus; that terminus is restored from the germline J gene. The chain couples TRBV13-1 to TRBJ2-7, with D perhaps matching TRBD2 (5 bases). In germline, CDR1 is NSHNY, CDR2 SYGAGN. Trimming left V 0 bases short and J 0 bases short, with 10 bases between. This CDR3 spans 15 amino acids. This CDR3 reads CASSDAVGSSYEQYF. The sequenced part of the CDR3 DNA is TGTGCCAGCAGTGATGCAGTGGGGAGCTCCTAT.

This clone was counted a few times. Gene labels here are mouse ones. The read terminates 4 residues ahead of where the CDR3 ends, so the germline J gene completes it. This sequence joins TRBV19 and TRBJ2-5, with a tentative D call TRBD1 (6 bases). Germline loops: CDR1 FNHDT, CDR2 SITEND (reference sequence). V dropped 1 base and J dropped 0 bases, with 12 bases sitting between them. This CDR3 is 16 amino acids long. The sequenced CDR3 bases are TGTGCCAGCAGTATACCAGGGGCCTTTAACCAAGAC. This sequence encodes CASSIPGAFNQD. The whole CDR3 region reads CASSIPGAFNQDTQYF. The full variable domain, with the rest looked up from reference TRBV19 and TRBJ2-5, is GGIITQTPKFLIGQEGQKLTLKCQQNFNHDTMYWYRQDSGKGLRLIYYSITENDLQKGDLSEGYDASREKKSSFSLTVTSAQKNEMAVFLCASSIPGAFNQDTQYFGPGTRLLVL.

Comment on this clone: Gene names are the mouse ones. The read halts 4 residues ahead of the CDR3 end, with the missing end drawn from the germline J gene. This rearrangement joins TRBV1 to TRBJ2-1; D remains unclear. Looked up from germline, CDR1 is NSQYPW and CDR2 is LRSPGD (reference sequence). The CDR3 sequence is 15 residues long. The germline V and J ends were trimmed by 0 bases and 1 base, with 7 bases remaining between them. This CDR3 reads CTCSAENRNYAEQFF. Partial CDR3 DNA: TGCACCTGCAGTGCAGAAAACAGAAACTATGCT. Based on the CDR3 plus reference TRBV1 and TRBJ2-1, the full variable domain is VTLLEQNPRWRLVPRGQAVNLRCILKNSQYPWMSWYQQDLQKQLQWLFTLRSPGDKEVKSLPGADYLATRVTDTELRLQVANMSQGRTLYCTCSAENRNYAEQFFGPGTRLTVL.

Remarks on this clone: Gene names are mouse gene names. The DNA ends 4 residues before the CDR3 does, and the rest of the CDR3 is filled in from the germline J gene. Other DNA sequences in this specimen translate into the identical CDR3. This chain joins TRBV13-1 and TRBJ2-2; 10 bases match TRBD1. The CDR3 consists of 15 residues. Germline V CDR1 and CDR2: NSHNY, SYGAGN. The trim removed 3 bases at V and 1 base at J, leaving 0 bases unmatched. The CDR3 bases that were read are TGTGCCAGCAGTGGGACAGGGGGAAACACCGGG. It yields the protein CASSGTGGNTG. The whole CDR3 region reads CASSGTGGNTGQLYF.

The sample holds a few counts of this clone. Germline and genes: mouse. The read ends 4 residues shy of where the CDR3 ends; the end is completed using the germline J gene. This chain uses TRBV13-1 with TRBJ2-5, with 8 bases lining up with TRBD2. Germline V gene sequence: CDR1 NSHNY, CDR2 SYGAGN. V dropped 4 bases and J dropped 0; count of bases not matched to a gene: 4. The CDR3 spans 15 residues. The part of the CDR3 DNA that was read is TGTGCCAGCAGTCAGACTGGGGATAACCAAGAC. Translation: CASSQTGDNQD. From start to end, the CDR3 is CASSQTGDNQDTQYF.

This clone came up many times. Gene names follow the mouse nomenclature. The sequenced fragment ends 4 residues before the CDR3 boundary, so the rest is inferred from the germline J gene. Other DNA sequences in the same sample also yield this CDR3. V gene TRBV19 combines with J gene TRBJ2-5, with D perhaps matching TRBD2 (6 bases). The CDR3 sequence is 14 residues long. Germline-derived CDR1 and CDR2 are FNHDT and SITEND (reference sequence). The germline V and J ends were trimmed by 0 bases and 1 base, with 6 bases remaining between them. The covered CDR3 bases are TGTGCCAGCAGTATAGGGGGGGACCAAGAC. This gives the protein CASSIGGDQD. The complete CDR3 sequence is CASSIGGDQDTQYF.

This clone came up a few times. Gene names are the mouse ones. The read terminates 4 residues before the CDR3 end, so the remaining end is supplied by the germline J gene. V usage is TRBV5 and J usage is TRBJ2-5; 12 bases align to TRBD2. The CDR3 consists of 18 residues. Germline CDR1 is LGHNA and CDR2 is YNLKQL (reference sequence). The CDR3 spells CASSQEAVTGGALDTQYF. The covered CDR3 bases are TGTGCCAGCAGCCAAGAGGCCGTGACTGGGGGGGCGCTGGAC.

With respect to this clone: The genes and germline here are from mouse. The read ends 4 residues before the CDR3 terminus; that terminus is restored from the germline J gene. This chain connects TRBV14 to TRBJ2-1; TRBD1 might be the D (5 bases). Trimming stripped 4 bases from V and 0 bases from J, with 8 bases between. The germline gives CDR1 SGHDT, CDR2 FRDEAV. The CDR3 totals 14 residues. The CDR3 bases that were read are TGTGCCAGCAGTCCGGACAATAACTATGCT. Its translation is CASSPDNNYA. In full, the CDR3 reads CASSPDNNYAEQFF.